Described below is a single T cell receptor (beta chain) sequence and its context. CDR3 length: 15 residues. CDR1 is SQVTM, CDR2 ANQGSEA, per germline. V lost 6 bases, J lost 0 bases, and 17 bases lay in between. The data are from a study of blood T cell repertoires in COVID-19. Using immunoSEQ multiplex PCR, the repertoire was profiled, and TCRdb retains in-frame clones only, with some absent. The table lists about 310,000 clones, about 87% of them singletons. The sequence came from a woman in her late teens or twenties who had recovered from COVID-19. V is TRBV29-1 and J is TRBJ1-2; D is ambiguous. Sequencing was carried out using PBMCs or T cells enriched from blood (not recorded which). CDR3 DNA sequence: TGCAGCGTGGGTGTCGGGGTCTGGACTAACTATGGCTACACCTTC. This sequence encodes CSVGVGVWTNYGYTF.